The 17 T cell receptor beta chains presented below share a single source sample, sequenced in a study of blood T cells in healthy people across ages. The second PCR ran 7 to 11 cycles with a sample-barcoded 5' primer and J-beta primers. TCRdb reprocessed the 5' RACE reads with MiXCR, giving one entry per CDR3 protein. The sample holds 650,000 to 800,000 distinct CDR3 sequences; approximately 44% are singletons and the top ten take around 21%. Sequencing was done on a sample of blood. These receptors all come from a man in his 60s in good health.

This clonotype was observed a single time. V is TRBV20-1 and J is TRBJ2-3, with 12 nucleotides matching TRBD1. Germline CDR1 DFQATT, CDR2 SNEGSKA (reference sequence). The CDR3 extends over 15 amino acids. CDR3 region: CKTGVGTGGADTQYF. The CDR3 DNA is TGCAAAACCGGGGTGGGGACAGGGGGCGCAGATACGCAGTATTTT.

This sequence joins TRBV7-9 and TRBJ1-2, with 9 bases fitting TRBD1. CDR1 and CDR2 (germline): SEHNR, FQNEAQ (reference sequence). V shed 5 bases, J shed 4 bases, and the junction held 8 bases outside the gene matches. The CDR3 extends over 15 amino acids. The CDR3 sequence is CASSPGGTGFYGYTF. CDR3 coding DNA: TGTGCCAGCAGCCCAGGGGGGACAGGGTTCTATGGCTACACCTTC.

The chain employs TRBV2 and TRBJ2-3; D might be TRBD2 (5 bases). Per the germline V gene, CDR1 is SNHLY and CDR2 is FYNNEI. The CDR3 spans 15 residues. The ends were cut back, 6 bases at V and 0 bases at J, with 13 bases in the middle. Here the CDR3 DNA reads TGTGCCAGCAGACCAAAGAGCGGTAGCACAGATACGCAGTATTTT. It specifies CASRPKSGSTDTQYF.

The chain's CDR3 is CSARGAGDYYEQYF. For the CDR3, the DNA is TGCAGTGCTAGAGGAGCGGGGGACTACTACGAGCAGTACTTC. The chain combines TRBV20-1 with TRBJ2-7, with 8 nucleotides matching TRBD2. The germline gives CDR1 DFQATT, CDR2 SNEGSKA (reference sequence). With 1 base clipped from V and 3 bases from J, the junction kept 5 bases outside the gene matches. The CDR3 runs to 14 residues.

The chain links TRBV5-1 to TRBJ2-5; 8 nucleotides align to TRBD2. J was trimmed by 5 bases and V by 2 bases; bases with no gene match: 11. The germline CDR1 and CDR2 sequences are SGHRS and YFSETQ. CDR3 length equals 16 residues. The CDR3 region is CASSLMANRGGETQYF. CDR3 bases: TGCGCCAGCAGCTTAATGGCGAACCGGGGGGGTGAGACCCAGTACTTC.

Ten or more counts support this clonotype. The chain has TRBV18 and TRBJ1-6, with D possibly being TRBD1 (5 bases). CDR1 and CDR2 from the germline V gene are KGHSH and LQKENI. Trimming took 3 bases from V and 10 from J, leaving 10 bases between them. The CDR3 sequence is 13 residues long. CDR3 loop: CASSPGTWSPLHF. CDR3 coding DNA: TGTGCCAGCTCACCCGGGACGTGGTCACCCCTCCACTTT.

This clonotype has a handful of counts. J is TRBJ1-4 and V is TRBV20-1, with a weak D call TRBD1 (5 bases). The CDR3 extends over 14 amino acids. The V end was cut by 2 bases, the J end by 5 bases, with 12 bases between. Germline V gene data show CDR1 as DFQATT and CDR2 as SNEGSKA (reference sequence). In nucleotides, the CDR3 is TGCAGTGCTAGAAGCCAGGGCCCAAATGAAAAACTGTTTTTT. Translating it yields CSARSQGPNEKLFF.

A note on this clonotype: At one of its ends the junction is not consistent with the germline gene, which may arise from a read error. The CDR3 sequence: CSVEGLSDNERFF. CDR3 bases: TGCAGCGTTGAAGGTCTATCAGACAATGAGCGGTTCTTC. The rearrangement uses TRBV29-1 and TRBJ2-1; D gene uncertain. The germline V gene encodes CDR1 SQVTM and CDR2 ANQGSEA. There are 13 residues in the CDR3.

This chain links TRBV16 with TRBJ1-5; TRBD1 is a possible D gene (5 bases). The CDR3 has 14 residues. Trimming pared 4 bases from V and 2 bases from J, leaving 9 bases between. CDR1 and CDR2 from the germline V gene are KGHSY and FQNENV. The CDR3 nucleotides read TGTGCCAGCAGCCCTCAGGGACGCAATCAGCCCCAGCATTTT. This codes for CASSPQGRNQPQHF. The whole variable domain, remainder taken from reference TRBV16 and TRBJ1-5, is GEEVAQTPKHLVRGEGQKAKLYCAPIKGHSYVFWYQQVLKNEFKFLISFQNENVFDETGMPKERFSAKCLPNSPCSLEIQATKLEDSAVYFCASSPQGRNQPQHFGDGTRLSIL.

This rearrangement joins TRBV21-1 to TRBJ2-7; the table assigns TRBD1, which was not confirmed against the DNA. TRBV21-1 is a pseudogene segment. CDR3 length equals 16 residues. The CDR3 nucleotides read TGTGCCAGCAGCCAAGAAACCGGGACGGTACAATACGAGCAGTACTTC. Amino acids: CASSQETGTVQYEQYF.

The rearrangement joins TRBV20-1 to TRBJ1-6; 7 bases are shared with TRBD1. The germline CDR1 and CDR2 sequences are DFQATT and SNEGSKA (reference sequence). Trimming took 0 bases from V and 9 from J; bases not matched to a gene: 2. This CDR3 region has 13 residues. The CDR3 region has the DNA TGCAGTGCTAGAGAAGACAGGGCTTCACCCCTCCACTTT. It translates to CSAREDRASPLHF.

CDR3 residues: CSARWTMNTEAFF. The CDR3 DNA reads as TGCAGTGCTAGATGGACAATGAACACTGAAGCTTTCTTT. The V call is TRBV20-1, the J call TRBJ1-1; a weak D match, TRBD1 (5 bases). Germline CDR1 reads DFQATT; CDR2 reads SNEGSKA (reference sequence). The CDR3 spans 13 residues. Between the trimmed V and J ends, which lost 2 bases and 0 bases, there was a span of 7 bases.

CDR3 protein: CATSGYNEQYF. CDR3 sequence (DNA): TGTGCCACCAGTGGTTACAATGAGCAGTACTTC. The genes are TRBV24-1 and TRBJ2-7; D not resolved. Germline loops: CDR1 KGHDR, CDR2 SFDVKD. The CDR3 is 11 amino acids. The ends were cut back, 5 bases at V and 7 bases at J, with 8 bases in the middle.

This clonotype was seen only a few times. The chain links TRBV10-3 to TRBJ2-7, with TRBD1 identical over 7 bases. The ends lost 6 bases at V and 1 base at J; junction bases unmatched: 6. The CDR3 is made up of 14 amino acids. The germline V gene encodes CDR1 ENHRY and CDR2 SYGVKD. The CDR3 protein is CAIRETGPSYEQYF. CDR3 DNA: TGTGCCATCAGGGAGACAGGGCCTTCCTACGAGCAGTACTTC.

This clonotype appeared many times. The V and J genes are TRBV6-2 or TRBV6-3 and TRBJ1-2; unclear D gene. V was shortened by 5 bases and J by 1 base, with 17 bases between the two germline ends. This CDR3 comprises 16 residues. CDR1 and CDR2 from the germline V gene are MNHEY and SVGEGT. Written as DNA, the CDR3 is TGTGCCAGCAGTGCGGCTGCCGCTATAGTTAACTATGGCTACACCTTC. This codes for CASSAAAAIVNYGYTF.

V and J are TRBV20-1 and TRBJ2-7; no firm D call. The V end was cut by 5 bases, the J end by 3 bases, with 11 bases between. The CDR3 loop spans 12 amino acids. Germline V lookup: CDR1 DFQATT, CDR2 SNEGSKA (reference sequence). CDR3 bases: TGCAGTGCTCAGTCCTACAGCTACGAGCAGTACTTC. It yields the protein CSAQSYSYEQYF.

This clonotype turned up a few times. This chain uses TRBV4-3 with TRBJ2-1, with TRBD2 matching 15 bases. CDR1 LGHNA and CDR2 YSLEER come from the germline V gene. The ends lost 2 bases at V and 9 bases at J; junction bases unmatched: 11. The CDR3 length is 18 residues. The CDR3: CASSQSLGAGLAGGEQFF. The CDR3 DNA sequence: TGCGCCAGCAGCCAATCTCTGGGCGCGGGACTAGCGGGAGGTGAGCAGTTCTTC.